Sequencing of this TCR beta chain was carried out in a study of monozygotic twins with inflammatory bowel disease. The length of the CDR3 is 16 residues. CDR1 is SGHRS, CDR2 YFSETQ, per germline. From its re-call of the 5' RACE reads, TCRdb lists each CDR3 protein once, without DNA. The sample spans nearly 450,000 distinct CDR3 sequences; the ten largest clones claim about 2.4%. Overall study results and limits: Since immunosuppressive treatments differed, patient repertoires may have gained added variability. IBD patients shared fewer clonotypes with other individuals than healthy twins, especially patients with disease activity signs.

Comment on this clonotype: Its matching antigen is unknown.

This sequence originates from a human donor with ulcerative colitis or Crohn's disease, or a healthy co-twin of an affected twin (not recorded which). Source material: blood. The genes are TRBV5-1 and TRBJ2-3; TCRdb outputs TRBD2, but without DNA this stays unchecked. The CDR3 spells CASSSLAGAVADTQYF.